A single T cell receptor beta chain is shown here with its context. Its antigen is as yet unknown. V shed 5 bases and J 6 bases; nucleotides not matched to a gene: 5. CDR1 is SGHRS and CDR2 is YFSETQ in the germline V gene. CDR3 length: 12 residues. The sample is drawn from a study of T cells in narcolepsy. Study-wide findings and caveats: Blood of same and different patients, but not healthy controls, reportedly held recurring autoreactive clonotypes. In some patient and control memory CD4+ samples, autoreactive clones were absent. Same-patient CSF and blood CD4+ T cell clonotypes included HCRT-specific and TRIB2-specific autoreactive ones.

Here immunoSEQ multiplex PCR was the method, and the copy in TCRdb shows in-frame clones only, minus some. Of around 34,000 clones in the sample, approximately 79% were seen once. This TCR was recovered from a human donor in good health. The chain recombines TRBV5-1 with TRBJ2-7, with 7 bases fitting TRBD2. Sequenced: memory (CD45RA-) CD4+ T cells from blood. CDR3 sequence (DNA): TGCGCCAGCAGTTTCGGGGGGTGCGAGCAGTACTTC. This gives the protein CASSFGGCEQYF. The full variable domain, rest sourced from reference TRBV5-1 and TRBJ2-7, is KAGVTQTPRYLIKTRGQQVTLSCSPISGHRSVSWYQQTPGQGLQFLFEYFSETQRNKGNFPGRFSGRQFSNSRSEMNVSTLELGDSALYLCASSFGGCEQYFGPGTRLTVT.